Below, 10 T cell receptor beta chains from the same sample are listed, as sequenced in a study of cytomegalovirus exposure and HLA in healthy donors. The primer mix had 60 Vbeta and 13 Jbeta primers. Method: immunoSEQ multiplex PCR; TCRdb's copy keeps in-frame clones and lacks some. Seen here are about 120,000 clones, 75% to 85% observed once, and the top ten hold approximately 9.6%. Material for sequencing was PBMCs. These TCRs come from a woman in her 50s in good health and CMV-seropositive.

CDR3 region: CASSADTTGTGFFF. CDR3 nucleotide sequence: TGTGCCAGCAGCGCAGACACTACCGGGACAGGGTTCTTCTTC. This chain connects TRBV7-2 to TRBJ2-1; 9 bases are a match to TRBD1. Germline lookup yields CDR1 SGHTA and CDR2 FQGNSA. Trimming cost V 5 bases and J 16 bases; bases outside gene matches: 15. CDR3 size: 14 residues.

Points on this clone: A much larger clone sits a single nucleotide away, making a read error possible. Other DNA sequences in this sample translate to the same CDR3. This chain's CDR3 is CASSPGQGNYGYTF. For the CDR3, the DNA is TGCGCCAGCAGCCCGGGACAGGGGAACTATGGCTACACCTTC. V gene TRBV5-1 combines with J gene TRBJ1-2; 10 bases are shared with TRBD1. CDR1 is SGHRS and CDR2 is YFSETQ in the germline V gene. Trimming at V came to 4 bases and at J to 2 bases, leaving 2 bases not matched to a gene. The CDR3 spans 14 residues.

This clone was found a few times. The chain joins TRBV11-2 to TRBJ2-1; possible D gene TRBD2, 7 bases. V was pared by 1 base and J by 5 bases, with 18 bases between. Per germline, CDR1 SGHAT and CDR2 FQNNGV. There are 17 residues in the CDR3. CDR3 nucleotide sequence: TGTGCCAGCAGCTTAGGGGCGTTTGCGGGGGCTAACAATGAGCAGTTCTTC. Protein product: CASSLGAFAGANNEQFF. Using reference TRBV11-2 and TRBJ2-1 for the parts outside the CDR3, the full variable domain is EAGVAQSPRYKIIEKRQSVAFWCNPISGHATLYWYQQILGQGPKLLIQFQNNGVVDDSQLPKDRFSAERLKGVDSTLKIQPAKLEDSAVYLCASSLGAFAGANNEQFFGPGTRLTVL.

The rearrangement uses TRBV30 and TRBJ1-5; D is unclear. Germline-derived CDR1 and CDR2 are GTSNPN and SVGIG (reference sequence). V was clipped by 5 bases and J by 3 bases, with 11 bases between them. This CDR3 region has 13 residues. In DNA form, the CDR3 reads TGTGCCTGGGCCCGGGATATCAATCAGCCCCAGCATTTT. Its translation is CAWARDINQPQHF.

V and J are TRBV29-1 and TRBJ2-5, with 7 bases fitting TRBD1. The J call is uncertain, as TRBJ2-7 better fits the DNA end. In germline, CDR1 is SQVTM, CDR2 ANQGSEA. The CDR3 runs to 12 residues. The chain's CDR3 is CSVEGQGYEQYF. The CDR3 DNA reads as TGCAGCGTTGAAGGACAGGGCTACGAGCAGTACTTC.

The chain couples TRBV27 to TRBJ1-1; D gene uncertain. Per the germline V gene, CDR1 is MNHEY and CDR2 is SMNVEV (reference sequence). CDR3 length: 12 amino acids. Trimming removed 2 bases from V and 11 bases from J, with 12 bases in between. The CDR3 DNA reads TGTGCCAGCAGTTTAATAGGAGAGAAGGCTTTCTTT. Translation: CASSLIGEKAFF.

The chain joins TRBV11-2 to TRBJ2-1, with a weak D call TRBD2 (6 bases). The ends were cut back, 4 bases at V and 0 bases at J, with 10 bases in the middle. The germline CDR1 and CDR2 sequences are SGHAT and FQNNGV. The CDR3 consists of 15 residues. CDR3 bases: TGTGCCAGCAGCTCAGGAGGGCCCTCCTACAATGAGCAGTTCTTC. Translation: CASSSGGPSYNEQFF.

This clone has a handful of counts. This chain joins TRBV2 and TRBJ1-5, with D hard to call. V was clipped by 5 bases and J by 6 bases, with 17 bases between them. The CDR3 has 15 residues. Germline assignment: CDR1 SNHLY and CDR2 FYNNEI. The CDR3 DNA sequence: TGTGCCAGCAGTAAAACTGATCCATCGGGTCAGCCCCAGCATTTT. This codes for CASSKTDPSGQPQHF.

The chain uses TRBV18 and TRBJ1-4; weak D call: TRBD1 (5 bases). Trimming pared 1 base from V and 0 bases from J, leaving 12 bases between. The CDR3 is 17 amino acids. Germline CDR1 KGHSH, CDR2 LQKENI. CDR3 bases: TGTGCCAGCTCACCACTACAGGTCCCTGCAACTAATGAAAAACTGTTTTTT. It codes for CASSPLQVPATNEKLFF. The complete variable domain, with remaining parts taken from reference TRBV18 and TRBJ1-4, reads NAGVMQNPRHLVRRRGQEARLRCSPMKGHSHVYWYRQLPEEGLKFMVYLQKENIIDESGMPKERFSAEFPKEGPSILRIQQVVRGDSAAYFCASSPLQVPATNEKLFFGSGTQLSVL.

The V and J genes are TRBV19 and TRBJ2-1, with 11 nucleotides matching TRBD2. The CDR3 totals 15 residues. V gave up 3 bases and J gave up 10 bases; unmatched junction bases: 8. Per germline, CDR1 LNHDA and CDR2 SQIVND (reference sequence). CDR3 region: CASSIQLAGVPEQFF. DNA for the CDR3: TGTGCCAGTAGTATTCAACTAGCGGGAGTCCCGGAGCAGTTCTTC.